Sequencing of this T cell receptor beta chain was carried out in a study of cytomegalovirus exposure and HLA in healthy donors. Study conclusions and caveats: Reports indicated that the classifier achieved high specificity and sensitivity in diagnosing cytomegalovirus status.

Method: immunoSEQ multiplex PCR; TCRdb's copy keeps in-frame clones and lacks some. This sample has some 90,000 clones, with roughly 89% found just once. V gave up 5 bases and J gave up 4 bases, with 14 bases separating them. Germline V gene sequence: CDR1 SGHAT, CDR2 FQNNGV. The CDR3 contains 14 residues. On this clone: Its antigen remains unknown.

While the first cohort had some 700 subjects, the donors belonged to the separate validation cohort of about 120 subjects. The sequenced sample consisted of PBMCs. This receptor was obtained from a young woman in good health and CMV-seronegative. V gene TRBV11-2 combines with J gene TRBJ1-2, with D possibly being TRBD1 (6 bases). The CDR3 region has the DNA TGTGCCAGCAGCCTCTGGGACATGGGCTATGGCTACACCTTC. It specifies CASSLWDMGYGYTF.